Listed here are 5 T cell receptor beta chains from one sample, sequenced in a study of glioma-infiltrating T cells. The iRepertoire nested amplicon-rescue multiplex PCR amplified TCR alpha and beta CDR3s from RNA. MiXCR was run by TCRdb on the multiplex PCR reads, yielding one entry per CDR3 protein. The sample records roughly 200,000 distinct CDR3 sequences, roughly 32% being singletons. The sequencing input was glioma tissue, nonneoplastic brain tissue, or PBMCs (not recorded which). The receptors shown here come from a human donor with low-grade glioma or glioblastoma, undergoing nonglioma brain surgery, or in good health (not recorded which).

This clonotype has only a few counts. DNA of the CDR3: TGTGCCAGTAACCTGGACAGGGACACTGAAGCTTTCTTT. This codes for CASNLDRDTEAFF. The chain employs TRBV19 and TRBJ1-1; 8 bases map to TRBD1. V lost 7 bases to trimming and J lost 3 bases; unmatched junction nucleotides: 4. Germline CDR1 reads LNHDA; CDR2 reads SQIVND (reference sequence). The CDR3 has 13 residues.

For this clonotype: A clone one base away is much larger, so this may be a read error. The chain has TRBV12-3 or TRBV12-4 and TRBJ1-1; possibly TRBD1 for D (5 bases). The CDR3 spans 11 residues. CDR3 sequence: CASSPGREALF. In DNA form, the CDR3 reads TGTGCCAGCAGCCCCGGCAGGGAAGCTTTGTTT.

By share, this clonotype ranks as medium-sized. The chain joins TRBV20-1 to TRBJ1-2; 8 bases align to TRBD1. CDR1 is DFQATT, CDR2 SNEGSKA, per germline (reference sequence). This CDR3 has 15 residues. J gave up 3 bases and V 1 base, and 7 bases lay outside the gene matches. The DNA of the CDR3 is TGCAGTGCTAGAGCTCAGCAGGGGGCATACTATGGCTACACCTTC. It codes for CSARAQQGAYYGYTF.

This clonotype was found many times. The chain recombines TRBV12-3 or TRBV12-4 with TRBJ1-6; TRBD1 might be the D (6 bases). The V end was cut by 5 bases, the J end by 8 bases, with 13 bases between. This CDR3 is 14 amino acids long. CDR3 nucleotides: TGTGCCAGCAGTCCGGGACACCAAGATTCACCCCTCCACTTT. It encodes CASSPGHQDSPLHF.

V usage is TRBV19 and J usage is TRBJ1-2; 8 nucleotides align to TRBD1. The CDR3 is 17 residues long. Trimming took 8 bases from V and 4 from J; bases not matched to a gene: 18. Germline lookup yields CDR1 LNHDA and CDR2 SQIVND (reference sequence). DNA of the CDR3: TGTGCCAGTGCCTCGGACAGGGCGCCCAGGTTGCGCTATGGCTACACCTTC. Its protein is CASASDRAPRLRYGYTF.